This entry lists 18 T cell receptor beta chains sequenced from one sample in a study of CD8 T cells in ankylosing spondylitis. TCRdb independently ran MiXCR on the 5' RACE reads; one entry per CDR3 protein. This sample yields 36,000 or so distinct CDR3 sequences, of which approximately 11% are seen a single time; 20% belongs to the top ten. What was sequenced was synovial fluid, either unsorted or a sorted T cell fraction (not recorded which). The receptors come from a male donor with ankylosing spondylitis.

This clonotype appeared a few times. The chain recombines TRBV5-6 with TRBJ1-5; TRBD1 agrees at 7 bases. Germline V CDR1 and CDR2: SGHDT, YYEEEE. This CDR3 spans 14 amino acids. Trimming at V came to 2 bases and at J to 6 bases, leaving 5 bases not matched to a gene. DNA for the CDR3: TGTGCCAGCAGCTTCGGCCAGGGGGGTCAGCCCCAGCATTTT. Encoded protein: CASSFGQGGQPQHF. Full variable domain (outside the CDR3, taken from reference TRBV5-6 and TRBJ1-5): DAGVTQSPTHLIKTRGQQVTLRCSPKSGHDTVSWYQQALGQGPQFIFQYYEEEERQRGNFPDRFSGHQFPNYSSELNVNALLLGDSALYLCASSFGQGGQPQHFGDGTRLSIL.

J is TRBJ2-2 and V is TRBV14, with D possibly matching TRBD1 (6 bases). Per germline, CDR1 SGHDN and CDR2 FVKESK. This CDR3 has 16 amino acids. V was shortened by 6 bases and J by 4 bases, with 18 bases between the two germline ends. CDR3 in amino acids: CASSPGTWPRTGELFF. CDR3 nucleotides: TGTGCCAGCAGTCCCGGGACATGGCCCCGCACCGGGGAGCTGTTTTTT.

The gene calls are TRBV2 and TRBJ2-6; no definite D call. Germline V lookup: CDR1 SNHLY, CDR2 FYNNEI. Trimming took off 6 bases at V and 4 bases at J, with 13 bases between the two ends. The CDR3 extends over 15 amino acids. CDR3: CASSTNSAGANVLTF. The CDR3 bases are TGTGCCAGCAGCACCAATTCGGCCGGGGCCAACGTCCTGACTTTC.

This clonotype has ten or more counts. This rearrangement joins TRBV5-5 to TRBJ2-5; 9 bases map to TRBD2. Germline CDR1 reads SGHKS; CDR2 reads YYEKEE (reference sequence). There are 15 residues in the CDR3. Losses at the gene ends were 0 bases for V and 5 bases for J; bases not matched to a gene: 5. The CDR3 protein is CASSLVASGMETQYF. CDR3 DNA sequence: TGTGCCAGCAGCTTGGTCGCTAGCGGGATGGAGACCCAGTACTTC. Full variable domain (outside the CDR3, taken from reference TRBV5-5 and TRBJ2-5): DAGVTQSPTHLIKTRGQQVTLRCSPISGHKSVSWYQQVLGQGPQFIFQYYEKEERGRGNFPDRFSARQFPNYSSELNVNALLLGDSALYLCASSLVASGMETQYFGPGTRLLVL.

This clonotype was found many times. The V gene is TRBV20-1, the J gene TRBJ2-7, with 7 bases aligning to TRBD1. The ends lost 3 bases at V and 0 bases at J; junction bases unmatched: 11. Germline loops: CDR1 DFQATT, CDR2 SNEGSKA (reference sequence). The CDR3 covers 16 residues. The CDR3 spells CSASVLGQESSYEQYF. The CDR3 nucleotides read TGCAGTGCTAGTGTCTTAGGACAGGAGAGCTCCTACGAGCAGTACTTC.

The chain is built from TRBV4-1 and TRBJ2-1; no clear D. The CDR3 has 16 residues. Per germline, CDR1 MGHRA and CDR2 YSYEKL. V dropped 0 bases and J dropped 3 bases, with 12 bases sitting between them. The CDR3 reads CASSQERINDYNEQFF. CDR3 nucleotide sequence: TGCGCCAGCAGCCAAGAGAGGATAAATGACTACAATGAGCAGTTCTTC.

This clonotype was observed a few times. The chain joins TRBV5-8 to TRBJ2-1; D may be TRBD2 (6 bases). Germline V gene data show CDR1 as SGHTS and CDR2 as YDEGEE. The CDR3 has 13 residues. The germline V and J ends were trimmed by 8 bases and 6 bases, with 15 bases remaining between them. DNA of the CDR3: TGTGCCAGTAGAATTCGGGGGATCAATGAGCAGTTCTTC. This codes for CASRIRGINEQFF.

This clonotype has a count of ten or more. CDR3 loop: CSVQGGTGRYEQYF. CDR3 bases: TGCAGCGTACAGGGGGGGACAGGTCGCTACGAGCAGTACTTC. The chain links TRBV29-1 to TRBJ2-7, with D perhaps matching TRBD1 (8 bases). Trimming removed 6 bases at V and 3 bases at J, with 18 bases between. Germline V gives CDR1 SQVTM, CDR2 ANQGSEA. The CDR3 has 14 amino acids.

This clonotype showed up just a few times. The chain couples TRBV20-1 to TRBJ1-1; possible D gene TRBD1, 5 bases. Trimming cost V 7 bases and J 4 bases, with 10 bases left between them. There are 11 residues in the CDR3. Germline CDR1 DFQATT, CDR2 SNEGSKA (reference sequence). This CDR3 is CSVGGGTEAFF. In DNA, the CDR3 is TGCAGTGTCGGGGGGGGCACTGAAGCTTTCTTT.

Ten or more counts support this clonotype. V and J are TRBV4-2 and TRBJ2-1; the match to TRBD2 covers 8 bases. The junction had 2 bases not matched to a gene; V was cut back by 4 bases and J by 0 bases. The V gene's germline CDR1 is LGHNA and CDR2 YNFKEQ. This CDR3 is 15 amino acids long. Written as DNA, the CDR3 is TGTGCCAGCAGCCCGAGCGGGAGCTCCTACAATGAGCAGTTCTTC. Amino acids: CASSPSGSSYNEQFF.

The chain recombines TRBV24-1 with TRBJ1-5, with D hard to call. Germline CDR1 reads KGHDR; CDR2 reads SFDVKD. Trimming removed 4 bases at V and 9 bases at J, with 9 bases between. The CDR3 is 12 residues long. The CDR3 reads CATSDPEGPQHF. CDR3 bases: TGTGCCACCAGTGACCCCGAAGGGCCCCAGCATTTT.

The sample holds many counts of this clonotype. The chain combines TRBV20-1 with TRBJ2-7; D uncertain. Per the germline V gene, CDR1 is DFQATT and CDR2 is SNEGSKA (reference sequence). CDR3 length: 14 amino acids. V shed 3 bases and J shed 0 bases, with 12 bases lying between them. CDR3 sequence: CSASTNPSSYEQYF. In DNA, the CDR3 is TGCAGTGCTAGTACCAATCCCAGCTCCTACGAGCAGTACTTC.

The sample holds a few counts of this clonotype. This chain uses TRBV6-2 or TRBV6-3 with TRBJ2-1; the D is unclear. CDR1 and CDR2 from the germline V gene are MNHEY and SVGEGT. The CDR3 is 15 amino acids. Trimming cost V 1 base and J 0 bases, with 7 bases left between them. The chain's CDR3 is CASSYYRGSYNEQFF. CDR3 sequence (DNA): TGTGCCAGCAGTTACTATCGAGGCTCCTACAATGAGCAGTTCTTC.

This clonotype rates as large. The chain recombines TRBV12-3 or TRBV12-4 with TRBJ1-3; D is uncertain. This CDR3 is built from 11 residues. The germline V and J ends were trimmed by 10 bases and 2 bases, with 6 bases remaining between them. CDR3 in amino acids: CATPTGNTIYF. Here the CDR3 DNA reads TGTGCCACTCCAACTGGAAACACCATATATTTT.

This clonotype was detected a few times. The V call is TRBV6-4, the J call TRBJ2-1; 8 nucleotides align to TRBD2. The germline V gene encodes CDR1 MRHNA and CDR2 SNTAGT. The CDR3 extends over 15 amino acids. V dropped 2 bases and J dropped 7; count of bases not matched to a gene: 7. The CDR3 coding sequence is TGTGCCAGCAGTGACAAGAGCGGGAGTATGAATGAGCAGTTCTTC. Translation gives CASSDKSGSMNEQFF.

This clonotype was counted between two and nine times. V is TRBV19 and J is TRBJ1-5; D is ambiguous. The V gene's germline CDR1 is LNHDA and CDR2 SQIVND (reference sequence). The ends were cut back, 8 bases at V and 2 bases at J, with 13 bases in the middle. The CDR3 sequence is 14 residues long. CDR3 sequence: CASRLGAGNQPQHF. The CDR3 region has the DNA TGTGCCAGTCGATTGGGCGCGGGCAATCAGCCCCAGCATTTT.

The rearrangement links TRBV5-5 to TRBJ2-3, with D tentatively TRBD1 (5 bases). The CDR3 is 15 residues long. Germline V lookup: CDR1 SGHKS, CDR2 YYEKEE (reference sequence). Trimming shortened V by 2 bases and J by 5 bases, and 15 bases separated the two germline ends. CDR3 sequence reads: CASSFWIFGQDTQYF. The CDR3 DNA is TGTGCCAGCAGCTTTTGGATATTTGGACAAGATACGCAGTATTTT.

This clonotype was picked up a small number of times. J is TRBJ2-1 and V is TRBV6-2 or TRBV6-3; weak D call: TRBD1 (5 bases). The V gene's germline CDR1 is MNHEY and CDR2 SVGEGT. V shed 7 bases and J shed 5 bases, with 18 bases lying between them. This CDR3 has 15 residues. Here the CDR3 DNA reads TGTGCCAGCACCCCAATAGGCAGGGTTGACAATGAGCAGTTCTTC. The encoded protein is CASTPIGRVDNEQFF.